This TCR beta chain was sequenced for a study of early T cells in non-severe SARS-CoV-2 infection. The wider study: Sequencing of unsorted whole blood was done on bulk RNA, leaving chains unpaired. Study-wide points: Missing private and CD4 specificities, VDJdb matching favored anti-spike CD8 responses.

Attached unique molecular identifiers marked individual cDNA molecules. TCRdb processed the 5' RACE reads anew with MiXCR; each CDR3 protein has one entry. The sample lists about 52,000 distinct CDR3 sequences, over 7.5% occurring once. This clonotype was counted only a few times. Its target is unknown. V was pared by 2 bases and J by 6 bases, with 11 bases between. The CDR3 length is 15 residues. Germline V CDR1 and CDR2: LGHDT, YNNKEL (reference sequence). The source is an adult who was a healthcare worker with PCR-confirmed SARS-CoV-2 infection or an uninfected control (not recorded which). This chain links TRBV3-1 with TRBJ1-6; TRBD1 might be the D (5 bases). The sample comprised whole blood. In DNA, the CDR3 is TGTGCCAGCAGCCAAAGTCAGGGAAGTAATTCACCCCTCCACTTT. Its protein product is CASSQSQGSNSPLHF.